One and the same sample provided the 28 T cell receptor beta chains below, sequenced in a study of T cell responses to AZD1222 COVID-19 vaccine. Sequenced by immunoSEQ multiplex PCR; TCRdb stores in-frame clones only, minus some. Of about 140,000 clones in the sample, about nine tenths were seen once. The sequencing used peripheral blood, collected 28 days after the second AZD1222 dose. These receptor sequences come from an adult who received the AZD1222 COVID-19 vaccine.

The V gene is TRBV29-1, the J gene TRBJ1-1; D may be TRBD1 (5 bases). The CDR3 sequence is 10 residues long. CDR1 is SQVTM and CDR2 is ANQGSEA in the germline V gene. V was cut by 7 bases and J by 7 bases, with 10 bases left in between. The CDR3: CSARTHEAFF. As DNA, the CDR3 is TGCAGCGCCCGGACACATGAAGCTTTCTTT.

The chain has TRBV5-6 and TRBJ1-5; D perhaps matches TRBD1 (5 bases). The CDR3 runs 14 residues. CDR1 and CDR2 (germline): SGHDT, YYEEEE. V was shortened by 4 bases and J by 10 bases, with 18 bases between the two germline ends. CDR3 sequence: CASSLGTAWGPQHF. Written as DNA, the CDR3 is TGTGCCAGCAGCCTAGGGACTGCCTGGGGTCCCCAGCATTTT.

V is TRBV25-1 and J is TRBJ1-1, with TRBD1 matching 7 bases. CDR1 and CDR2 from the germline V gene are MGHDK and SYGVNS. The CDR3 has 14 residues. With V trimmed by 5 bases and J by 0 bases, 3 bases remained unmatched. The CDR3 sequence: CASSQTGMNTEAFF. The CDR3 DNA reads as TGTGCCAGCAGTCAGACAGGGATGAACACTGAAGCTTTCTTT.

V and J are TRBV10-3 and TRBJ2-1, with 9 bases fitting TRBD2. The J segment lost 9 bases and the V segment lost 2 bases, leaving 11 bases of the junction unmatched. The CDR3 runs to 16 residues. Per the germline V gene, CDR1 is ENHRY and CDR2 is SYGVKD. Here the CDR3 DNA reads TGTGCCATCAGTGAGCCCCCCGGGACTAGCCGCGCTGAGCAGTTCTTC. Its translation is CAISEPPGTSRAEQFF.

The CDR3 region is CASSLGLGGNTEAFF. The DNA for the CDR3 is TGTGCCAGCAGCTTGGGCCTAGGGGGGAACACTGAAGCTTTCTTT. The chain uses TRBV11-2 and TRBJ1-1, with D perhaps matching TRBD1 (6 bases). Germline lookup yields CDR1 SGHAT and CDR2 FQNNGV. This CDR3 is built from 15 residues. Trimming left V 3 bases short and J 1 base short, with 12 bases between.

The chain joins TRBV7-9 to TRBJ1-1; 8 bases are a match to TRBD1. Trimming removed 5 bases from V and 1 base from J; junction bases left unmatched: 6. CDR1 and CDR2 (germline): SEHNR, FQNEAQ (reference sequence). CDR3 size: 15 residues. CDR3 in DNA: TGTGCCAGCAGCGCCACCGGGACAGGGAACACTGAAGCTTTCTTT. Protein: CASSATGTGNTEAFF. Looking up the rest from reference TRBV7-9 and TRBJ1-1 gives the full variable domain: DTGVSQNPRHKITKRGQNVTFRCDPISEHNRLYWYRQTLGQGPEFLTYFQNEAQLEKSRLLSDRFSAERPKGSFSTLEIQRTEQGDSAMYLCASSATGTGNTEAFFGQGTRLTVV.

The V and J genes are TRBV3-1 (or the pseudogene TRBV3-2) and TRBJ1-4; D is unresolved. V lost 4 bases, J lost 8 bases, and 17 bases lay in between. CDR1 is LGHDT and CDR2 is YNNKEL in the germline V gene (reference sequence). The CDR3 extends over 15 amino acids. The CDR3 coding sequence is TGTGCCAGCAGCCCCATGGGAAGTTTAAAAGAAAAACTGTTTTTT. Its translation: CASSPMGSLKEKLFF.

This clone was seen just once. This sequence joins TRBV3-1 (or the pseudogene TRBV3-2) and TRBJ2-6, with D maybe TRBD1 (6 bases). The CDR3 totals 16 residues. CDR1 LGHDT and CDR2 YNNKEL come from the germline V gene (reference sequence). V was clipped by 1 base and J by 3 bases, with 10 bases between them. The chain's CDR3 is CASSQVGGYGANVLTF. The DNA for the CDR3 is TGTGCCAGCAGCCAAGTAGGGGGTTATGGGGCCAACGTCCTGACTTTC.

CDR3 in amino acids: CASSVSGGGNTIYF. DNA of the CDR3: TGTGCCAGCAGCGTATCAGGGGGTGGAAACACCATATATTTT. The chain combines TRBV9 with TRBJ1-3, with 7 bases identical to TRBD1. The CDR3 length is 14 residues. Trimming cost V 1 base and J 3 bases; bases outside gene matches: 1. The germline gives CDR1 SGDLS, CDR2 YYNGEE.

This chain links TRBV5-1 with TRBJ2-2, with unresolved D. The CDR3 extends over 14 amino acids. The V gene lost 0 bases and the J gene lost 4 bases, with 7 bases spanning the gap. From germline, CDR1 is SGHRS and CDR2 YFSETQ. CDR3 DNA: TGCGCCAGCAGCTTGGGCCTAGTCACCGGGGAGCTGTTTTTT. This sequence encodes CASSLGLVTGELFF.

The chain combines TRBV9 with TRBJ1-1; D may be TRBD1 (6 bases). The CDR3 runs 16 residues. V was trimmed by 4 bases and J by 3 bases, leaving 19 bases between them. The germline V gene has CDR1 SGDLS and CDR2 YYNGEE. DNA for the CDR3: TGTGCCAGCAGCCCAAGAGCACAGGGAGGGGACACTGAAGCTTTCTTT. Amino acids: CASSPRAQGGDTEAFF.

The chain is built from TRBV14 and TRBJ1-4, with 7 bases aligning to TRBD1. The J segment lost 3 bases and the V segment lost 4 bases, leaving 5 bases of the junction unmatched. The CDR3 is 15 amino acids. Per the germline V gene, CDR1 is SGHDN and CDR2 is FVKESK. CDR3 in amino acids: CASSLGTAPNEKLFF. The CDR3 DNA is TGTGCCAGCAGCCTCGGGACAGCACCTAATGAAAAACTGTTTTTT.

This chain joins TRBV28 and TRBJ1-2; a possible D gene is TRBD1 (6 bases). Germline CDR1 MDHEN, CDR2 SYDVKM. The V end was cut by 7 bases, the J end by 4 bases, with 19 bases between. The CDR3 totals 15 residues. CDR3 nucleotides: TGTGCCAGCACCCTGGGGGGGGCGGGCGGCTATGGCTACACCTTC. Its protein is CASTLGGAGGYGYTF.

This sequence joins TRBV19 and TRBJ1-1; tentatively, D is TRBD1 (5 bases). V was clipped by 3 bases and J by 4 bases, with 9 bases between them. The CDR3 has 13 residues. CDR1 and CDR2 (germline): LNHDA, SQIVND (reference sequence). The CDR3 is CASSIQGATEAFF. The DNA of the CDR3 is TGTGCCAGTAGTATCCAGGGTGCCACTGAAGCTTTCTTT.

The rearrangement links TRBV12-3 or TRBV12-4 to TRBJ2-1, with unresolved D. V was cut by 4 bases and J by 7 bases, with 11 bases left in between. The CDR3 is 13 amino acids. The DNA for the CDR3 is TGTGCCAGCAGTTCCCCCACCCGGAATGAGCAGTTCTTC. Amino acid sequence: CASSSPTRNEQFF.

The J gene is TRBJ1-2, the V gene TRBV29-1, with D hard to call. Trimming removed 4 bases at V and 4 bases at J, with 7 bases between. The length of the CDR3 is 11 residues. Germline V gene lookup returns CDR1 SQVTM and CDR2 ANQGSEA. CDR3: CSVGVGYGYTF. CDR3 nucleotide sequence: TGCAGCGTTGGGGTTGGCTATGGCTACACCTTC. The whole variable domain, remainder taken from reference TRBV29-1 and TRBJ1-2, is SAVISQKPSRDICQRGTSLTIQCQVDSQVTMMFWYRQQPGQSLTLIATANQGSEATYESGFVIDKFPISRPNLTFSTLTVSNMSPEDSSIYLCSVGVGYGYTFGSGTRLTVV.

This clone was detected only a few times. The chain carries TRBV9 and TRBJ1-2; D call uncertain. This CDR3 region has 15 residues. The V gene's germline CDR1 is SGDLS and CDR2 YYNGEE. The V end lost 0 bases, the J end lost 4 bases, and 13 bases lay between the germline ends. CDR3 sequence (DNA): TGTGCCAGCAGCGTAGAGGACGCTGTATTCTATGGCTACACCTTC. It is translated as CASSVEDAVFYGYTF.

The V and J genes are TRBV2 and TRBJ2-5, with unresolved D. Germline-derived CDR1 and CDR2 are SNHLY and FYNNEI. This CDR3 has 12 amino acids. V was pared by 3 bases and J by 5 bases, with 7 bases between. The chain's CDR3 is CASSDLAETQYF. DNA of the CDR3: TGTGCCAGCAGTGACCTCGCCGAGACCCAGTACTTC.

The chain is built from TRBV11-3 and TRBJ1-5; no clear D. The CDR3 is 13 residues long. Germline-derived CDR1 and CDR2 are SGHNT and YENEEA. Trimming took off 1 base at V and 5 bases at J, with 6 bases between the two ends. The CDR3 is CASSLGVDQPQHF. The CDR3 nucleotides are TGTGCCAGCAGCTTAGGGGTGGATCAGCCCCAGCATTTT. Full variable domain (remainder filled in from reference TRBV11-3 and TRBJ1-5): EAGVVQSPRYKIIEKKQPVAFWCNPISGHNTLYWYLQNLGQGPELLIRYENEEAVDDSQLPKDRFSAERLKGVDSTLKIQPAELGDSAVYLCASSLGVDQPQHFGDGTRLSIL.

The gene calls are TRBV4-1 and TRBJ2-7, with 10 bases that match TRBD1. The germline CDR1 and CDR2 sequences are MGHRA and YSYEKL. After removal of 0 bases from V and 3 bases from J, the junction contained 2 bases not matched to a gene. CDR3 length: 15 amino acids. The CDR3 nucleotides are TGCGCCAGCAGCCAAGATGGGACAGGGGACTACGAGCAGTACTTC. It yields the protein CASSQDGTGDYEQYF.

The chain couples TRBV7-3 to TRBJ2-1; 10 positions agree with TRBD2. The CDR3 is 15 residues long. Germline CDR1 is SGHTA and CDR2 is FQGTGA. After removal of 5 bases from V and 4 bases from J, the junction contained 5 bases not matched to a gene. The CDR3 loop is CASSQSGGAYNEQFF. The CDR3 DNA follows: TGTGCCAGCAGCCAAAGCGGGGGGGCTTACAATGAGCAGTTCTTC.

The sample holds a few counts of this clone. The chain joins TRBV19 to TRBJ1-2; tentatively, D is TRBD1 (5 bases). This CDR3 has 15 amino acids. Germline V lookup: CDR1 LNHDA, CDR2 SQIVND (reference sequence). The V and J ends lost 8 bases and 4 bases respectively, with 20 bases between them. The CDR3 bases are TGTGCCAGTTCTCTGGGAGGGGTCCACCTCTATGGCTACACCTTC. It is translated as CASSLGGVHLYGYTF.

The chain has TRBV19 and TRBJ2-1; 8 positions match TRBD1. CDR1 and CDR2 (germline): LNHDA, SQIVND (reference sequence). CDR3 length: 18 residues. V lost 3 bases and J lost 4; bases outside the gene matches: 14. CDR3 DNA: TGTGCCAGTAGTATGATCAGGGGGCGTAGGTCGAGGTACAATGAGCAGTTCTTC. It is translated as CASSMIRGRRSRYNEQFF. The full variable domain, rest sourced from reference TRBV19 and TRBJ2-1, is DGGITQSPKYLFRKEGQNVTLSCEQNLNHDAMYWYRQDPGQGLRLIYYSQIVNDFQKGDIAEGYSVSREKKESFPLTVTSAQKNPTAFYLCASSMIRGRRSRYNEQFFGPGTRLTVL.

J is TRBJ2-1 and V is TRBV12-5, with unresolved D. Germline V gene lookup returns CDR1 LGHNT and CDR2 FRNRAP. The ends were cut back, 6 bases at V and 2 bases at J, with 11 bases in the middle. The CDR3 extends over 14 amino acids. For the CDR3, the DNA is TGTGCTAGTGGGCCAAGTAGGACCTACAATGAGCAGTTCTTC. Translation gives CASGPSRTYNEQFF.

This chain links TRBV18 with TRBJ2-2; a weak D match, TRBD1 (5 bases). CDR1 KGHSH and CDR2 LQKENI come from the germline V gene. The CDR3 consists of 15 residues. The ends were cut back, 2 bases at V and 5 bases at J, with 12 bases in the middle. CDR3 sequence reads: CASSPLAGKTGELFF. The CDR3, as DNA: TGTGCCAGCTCACCATTGGCAGGGAAAACCGGGGAGCTGTTTTTT.

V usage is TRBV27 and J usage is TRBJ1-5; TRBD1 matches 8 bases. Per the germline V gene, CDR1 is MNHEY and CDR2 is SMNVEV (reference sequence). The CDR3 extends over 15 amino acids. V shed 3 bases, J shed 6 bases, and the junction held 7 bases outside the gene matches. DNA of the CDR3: TGTGCCAGCAGTTTGGGACAGGATTTCGGTCAGCCCCAGCATTTT. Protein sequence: CASSLGQDFGQPQHF.

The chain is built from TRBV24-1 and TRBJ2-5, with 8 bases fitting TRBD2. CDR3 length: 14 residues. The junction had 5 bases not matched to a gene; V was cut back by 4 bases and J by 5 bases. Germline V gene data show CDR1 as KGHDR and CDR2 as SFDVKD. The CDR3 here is CATSDGLAGETQYF. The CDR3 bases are TGTGCCACCAGTGACGGACTAGCTGGGGAGACCCAGTACTTC.

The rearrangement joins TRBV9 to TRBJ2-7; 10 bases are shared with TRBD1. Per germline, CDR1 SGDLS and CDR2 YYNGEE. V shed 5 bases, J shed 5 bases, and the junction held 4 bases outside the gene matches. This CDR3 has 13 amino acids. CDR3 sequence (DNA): TGTGCCAGCAGTGGACAGGGGGTCAACGAGCAGTACTTC. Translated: CASSGQGVNEQYF.